Here is one TCR beta chain with its context. Its antigen is still unknown. This specimen comes from a study of cytomegalovirus exposure and HLA in healthy donors. PCR involved 60 Vbeta and 13 Jbeta primers. Assay used: immunoSEQ multiplex PCR; TCRdb lists only in-frame clones, some missing. The sample yields about 39,000 clones, of which the top ten take up roughly 2.9%. Study-wide results and limits: Per a later analysis, HLA-associated TCR beta chains showed more clonal expansion than other, equally common TCR beta chains. V- and J-gene trimming in TCR beta was tied to a missense DCLRE1C variant by an analysis performed later.

This sequence originates from a woman in her 30s in good health and CMV-seropositive. The sequenced material came from PBMCs.

CDR3 bases: TGTGCCAGCAGCTTAGCAGACGCGAGGGCCGGGGAGCTGTTTTTT. Amino acid sequence: CASSLADARAGELFF. The chain carries TRBV7-6 and TRBJ2-2, with TRBD2 as a possible D gene (5 bases). This CDR3 comprises 15 residues. Trimming left V 0 bases short and J 6 bases short, with 11 bases between. In germline, CDR1 is SGHVS, CDR2 FNYEAQ.